A single sample is the source of the 11 T cell receptor beta chains below, sequenced in a study of blood T cell repertoires in COVID-19. Sequencing was performed with immunoSEQ multiplex PCR; in TCRdb, only in-frame clones are kept and a portion is missing. Here the sample spans about 400,000 clones, about 90% being singletons. Sample: PBMCs or T cells enriched from blood (not recorded which). These receptors were collected from a woman in her thirties who had recovered from COVID-19.

The chain combines TRBV24-1 with TRBJ2-1, with D possibly TRBD1 on 5 matching bases. The ends were cut back, 9 bases at V and 0 bases at J, with 11 bases in the middle. The CDR3 length is 14 residues. From germline, CDR1 is KGHDR and CDR2 SFDVKD. CDR3 sequence reads: CATGAASSYNEQFF. The CDR3 region has the DNA TGTGCCACCGGGGCGGCCAGCTCCTACAATGAGCAGTTCTTC.

V usage is TRBV9 and J usage is TRBJ2-2; D unresolved. The CDR3 is 13 amino acids. Germline CDR1 is SGDLS and CDR2 is YYNGEE. Trimming cost V 3 bases and J 6 bases, with 9 bases left between them. CDR3 nucleotide sequence: TGTGCCAGCAGCGACGAGGCTTCCGGGGAGCTGTTTTTT. Translating gives CASSDEASGELFF.

Turning to this clone: Additional DNA sequences in this sample encode the identical CDR3. DNA of the CDR3: TGTGCCAGCAGAGAAACCGGGAGCTCCTACGAGCAGTACTTC. This encodes CASRETGSSYEQYF. V and J are TRBV28 and TRBJ2-7, with a possible D match to TRBD2 (6 bases). V was cut by 6 bases and J by 0 bases, with 12 bases left in between. The CDR3 runs to 14 residues. Germline V gene data show CDR1 as MDHEN and CDR2 as SYDVKM.

The rearrangement joins TRBV11-2 to TRBJ2-7, with no clear D. V was shortened by 0 bases and J by 3 bases, with 18 bases between the two germline ends. The germline V gene has CDR1 SGHAT and CDR2 FQNNGV. The CDR3 runs 17 residues. DNA for the CDR3: TGTGCCAGCAGCTTAGATATTGGAGCAGACTGGAACTACGAGCAGTACTTC. This encodes CASSLDIGADWNYEQYF.

The rearrangement links TRBV14 to TRBJ1-1; maybe TRBD1 (6 bases). Between the trimmed V and J ends, which lost 4 bases and 4 bases, there was a span of 13 bases. There are 14 residues in the CDR3. Germline CDR1 SGHDN, CDR2 FVKESK. The CDR3 protein is CASSRQESATEAFF. As DNA, the CDR3 is TGTGCCAGCAGCCGACAGGAGAGTGCCACTGAAGCTTTCTTT.

This chain uses TRBV6-5 with TRBJ1-4, with TRBD1 identical over 7 bases. Germline CDR1 is MNHEY and CDR2 is SVGAGI. The CDR3 totals 15 residues. V lost 0 bases to trimming and J lost 5 bases; unmatched junction nucleotides: 3. As DNA, the CDR3 is TGTGCCAGCAGTTACTCCGGGACAGCAAATGAAAAACTGTTTTTT. This gives the protein CASSYSGTANEKLFF.

This clone was counted a single time. V and J are TRBV19 and TRBJ2-1; the match to TRBD2 covers 11 bases. CDR1 LNHDA and CDR2 SQIVND come from the germline V gene (reference sequence). V shed 5 bases, J shed 0 bases, and the junction held 3 bases outside the gene matches. CDR3 size: 16 residues. CDR3 residues: CASSLTSGISYNEQFF. The CDR3 bases are TGTGCCAGTAGTCTGACTAGCGGGATCTCCTACAATGAGCAGTTCTTC.

CDR3 nucleotide sequence: TGTGCCAGCAGCCAAGACGGGAGGGGCACCATATATTTT. This gives the protein CASSQDGRGTIYF. The rearrangement links TRBV3-1 (or the pseudogene TRBV3-2) to TRBJ1-3; tentatively, D is TRBD1 (5 bases). V dropped 0 bases and J dropped 9 bases, with 9 bases sitting between them. Germline assignment: CDR1 LGHDT and CDR2 YNNKEL (reference sequence). The CDR3 is 13 residues long.

This chain links TRBV5-1 with TRBJ1-6, with a tentative D call TRBD1 (6 bases). Trimming pared 0 bases from V and 3 bases from J, leaving 10 bases between. CDR1 is SGHRS, CDR2 YFSETQ, per germline. This CDR3 is built from 16 residues. DNA for the CDR3: TGCGCCAGCAGCTTGGCAGGGGCAGTCTATAATTCACCCCTCCACTTT. Amino acids: CASSLAGAVYNSPLHF. Full variable domain (rest looked up from reference TRBV5-1 and TRBJ1-6): KAGVTQTPRYLIKTRGQQVTLSCSPISGHRSVSWYQQTPGQGLQFLFEYFSETQRNKGNFPGRFSGRQFSNSRSEMNVSTLELGDSALYLCASSLAGAVYNSPLHFGNGTRLTVT.

The chain joins TRBV6-5 to TRBJ1-6; 7 bases agree with TRBD1. The V gene end was trimmed by 6 bases and the J gene end by 8 bases; junction bases not matched to a gene: 7. CDR1 MNHEY and CDR2 SVGAGI come from the germline V gene. The CDR3 has 14 residues. The CDR3 DNA reads as TGTGCCAGCAGGGATGGACAGGTCTATTCACCCCTCCACTTT. As protein: CASRDGQVYSPLHF.

Comment on this clone: This sample also contains other DNA sequences that code for the same CDR3. The rearrangement uses TRBV18 and TRBJ1-2; the match to TRBD1 covers 8 bases. This CDR3 spans 14 amino acids. Germline V gives CDR1 KGHSH, CDR2 LQKENI. J was trimmed by 3 bases and V by 3 bases; bases with no gene match: 3. CDR3 bases: TGTGCCAGCTCACCCTCGACAGGGGACTATGGCTACACCTTC. Translated: CASSPSTGDYGYTF.